One and the same sample provided the 17 T cell receptor beta chains below, sequenced in a study of identical twins. MiXCR was run by TCRdb on the 5' RACE reads, yielding one entry per CDR3 protein. The table lists about 220,000 distinct CDR3 sequences, 7% to 8.5% of them singletons. The same data also contributed to another study, on yellow fever vaccine responses in identical twins.

The sequenced sample was CD8+ T cells sorted from blood. The receptors derive from a woman between 18 and 29 years old in good health.

This clonotype has a handful of counts. The chain links TRBV6-4 to TRBJ2-3; 8 nucleotides line up with TRBD2. Unmatched junction bases numbered 2, after V lost 4 bases and J lost 2 bases. Germline CDR1 is MRHNA and CDR2 is SNTAGT. The CDR3 sequence is 14 residues long. The CDR3 DNA reads as TGTGCCAGCAGTGCTAGCGGGCACACAGATACGCAGTATTTT. This gives the protein CASSASGHTDTQYF.

This clonotype showed up just a few times. The chain employs TRBV20-1 and TRBJ2-7; 9 nucleotides line up with TRBD2. Germline-derived CDR1 and CDR2 are DFQATT and SNEGSKA (reference sequence). V dropped 0 bases and J dropped 2; count of bases not matched to a gene: 2. The CDR3 covers 14 residues. The CDR3 nucleotides are TGCAGTGCTAGAGAGACTAGCGGCCCCTACGAGCAGTACTTC. It is translated as CSARETSGPYEQYF.

This clonotype has a count of ten or more. The chain recombines TRBV2 with TRBJ2-3, with a weak D call TRBD1 (6 bases). This CDR3 has 16 residues. Germline V gene lookup returns CDR1 SNHLY and CDR2 FYNNEI. The V end was cut by 3 bases, the J end by 6 bases, with 19 bases between. The CDR3 bases are TGTGCCAGCAGTGATCACAGGGTTTCTACCCGGGATACGCAGTATTTT. This encodes CASSDHRVSTRDTQYF.

The chain links TRBV28 to TRBJ2-5, with 13 bases fitting TRBD2. After removal of 7 bases from V and 5 bases from J, the junction contained 4 bases not matched to a gene. This CDR3 spans 14 amino acids. Germline CDR1 MDHEN, CDR2 SYDVKM. The CDR3 loop is CASTQLAGGETQYF. In DNA form, the CDR3 reads TGTGCCAGCACTCAACTAGCGGGAGGGGAGACCCAGTACTTC.

There are many counts of this clonotype. The CDR3: CATSYLGLAGAPPRDTQYF. The CDR3 region has the DNA TGTGCCACCAGCTACCTGGGTCTAGCGGGGGCCCCCCCGAGAGATACGCAGTATTTT. This chain links TRBV15 with TRBJ2-3, with 10 bases identical to TRBD2. V lost 5 bases, J lost 5 bases, and 19 bases stayed unmatched. The CDR3 is made up of 19 amino acids. Germline-derived CDR1 and CDR2 are LNHNV and YYDKDF (reference sequence).

This clonotype came up a few times. The chain couples TRBV10-3 to TRBJ2-2, with unresolved D. V was cut by 2 bases and J by 8 bases, with 9 bases left in between. The CDR3 is 13 amino acids. From germline, CDR1 is ENHRY and CDR2 SYGVKD. The CDR3 loop is CAISEPRLGELFF. CDR3 bases: TGTGCCATCAGTGAGCCTCGGTTGGGGGAGCTGTTTTTT.

V gene TRBV2 combines with J gene TRBJ2-3; TRBD2 matches at 14 bases. The CDR3 is 16 amino acids. J was trimmed by 6 bases and V by 4 bases; bases with no gene match: 6. The germline V gene encodes CDR1 SNHLY and CDR2 FYNNEI. This CDR3 is CASSGGLAGETDTQYF. The DNA of the CDR3 is TGTGCCAGCAGTGGGGGACTAGCGGGAGAAACCGATACGCAGTATTTT. Full variable domain (remainder filled in from reference TRBV2 and TRBJ2-3): EPEVTQTPSHQVTQMGQEVILRCVPISNHLYFYWYRQILGQKVEFLVSFYNNEISEKSEIFDDQFSVERPDGSNFTLKIRSTKLEDSAMYFCASSGGLAGETDTQYFGPGTRLTVL.

CDR3 in amino acids: CSASRGMDEKLFF. The CDR3 DNA follows: TGCAGCGCCTCGAGGGGGATGGATGAAAAACTGTTTTTT. The chain links TRBV29-1 to TRBJ1-4, with a possible D match to TRBD1 (6 bases). The V gene lost 7 bases and the J gene lost 6 bases, with 15 bases spanning the gap. In germline, CDR1 is SQVTM, CDR2 ANQGSEA. The CDR3 covers 13 residues.

This clonotype was seen at least ten times. V and J are TRBV20-1 and TRBJ2-1; a weak D match, TRBD2 (5 bases). The CDR3 totals 14 residues. The germline V gene has CDR1 DFQATT and CDR2 SNEGSKA (reference sequence). With 1 base removed from V and 5 bases from J, the gap between germline ends came to 12 bases. Written as DNA, the CDR3 is TGCAGTGCTAGAGTGGACGGGAAAGACAATGAGCAGTTCTTC. Encoded protein: CSARVDGKDNEQFF.

As regards this clonotype: The germline gene is not matched at one end of the junction; a read error may be the cause. The rearrangement uses TRBV7-8 and TRBJ2-5, with D possibly TRBD2 on 6 matching bases. CDR3 length equals 13 residues. Germline V CDR1 and CDR2: SGHVS, FQNEAQ. The CDR3 DNA reads TGTGTCAGCAGCCTCGGGGGTGAAGAGACCCAGTACTTC. Translation: CVSSLGGEETQYF.

This clonotype was observed a few times. The chain combines TRBV5-1 with TRBJ2-3, with 10 bases matching TRBD2. This CDR3 spans 15 amino acids. Germline CDR1 and CDR2: SGHRS and YFSETQ. The V and J ends lost 4 bases and 1 base, in that order; junction bases with no gene match: 3. This CDR3 is CASSDGTSGTDTQYF. CDR3 in DNA: TGCGCCAGCAGCGATGGGACTAGCGGCACAGATACGCAGTATTTT. The complete variable domain, with remaining parts taken from reference TRBV5-1 and TRBJ2-3, reads KAGVTQTPRYLIKTRGQQVTLSCSPISGHRSVSWYQQTPGQGLQFLFEYFSETQRNKGNFPGRFSGRQFSNSRSEMNVSTLELGDSALYLCASSDGTSGTDTQYFGPGTRLTVL.

This clonotype appeared a few times. The chain uses TRBV24-1 and TRBJ2-1; 9 positions agree with TRBD1. Per the germline V gene, CDR1 is KGHDR and CDR2 is SFDVKD. V lost 3 bases to trimming and J lost 6 bases; unmatched junction nucleotides: 8. The CDR3 spans 16 residues. CDR3 sequence: CATSDLDRGILNEQFF. The CDR3 coding sequence is TGTGCCACCAGTGATCTTGACAGGGGGATCCTCAATGAGCAGTTCTTC.

This clonotype has a handful of counts. This rearrangement joins TRBV6-1 to TRBJ2-4; D is possibly TRBD1 or TRBD2 (6 bases each). CDR1 is MNHNS and CDR2 is SASEGT in the germline V gene. Trimming cost V 6 bases and J 6 bases, with 18 bases left between them. The CDR3 length is 15 residues. Here the CDR3 reads CASSPTVEGGNIQYF. The CDR3 DNA reads TGTGCCAGCAGCCCTACGGTGGAGGGGGGAAACATTCAGTACTTC.

The V call is TRBV6-1, the J call TRBJ1-2, with TRBD1 matching 9 bases. V dropped 5 bases and J dropped 6; count of bases not matched to a gene: 4. Per the germline V gene, CDR1 is MNHNS and CDR2 is SASEGT. The CDR3 covers 13 residues. The CDR3 is CASSRDRVDGYTF. The CDR3 bases are TGTGCCAGCAGTCGGGACAGGGTCGATGGCTACACCTTC.

This clonotype was picked up a small number of times. This chain joins TRBV6-1 and TRBJ2-6; 9 nucleotides match TRBD2. V lost 7 bases and J lost 0; bases outside the gene matches: 10. The length of the CDR3 is 18 residues. CDR1 and CDR2 (germline): MNHNS, SASEGT. CDR3 in amino acids: CASTHSGLAASGANVLTF. In DNA form, the CDR3 reads TGTGCCAGCACCCACTCGGGACTAGCAGCCTCTGGGGCCAACGTCCTGACTTTC.

The chain is built from TRBV13 and TRBJ1-1, with 7 bases fitting TRBD1. The V and J ends lost 6 bases and 6 bases, in that order; junction bases with no gene match: 10. Germline V gives CDR1 PRHDT, CDR2 FYEKMQ (reference sequence). This CDR3 has 14 residues. This CDR3 is CASSPPGQFPEAFF. DNA for the CDR3: TGTGCCAGCAGTCCCCCGGGACAGTTCCCTGAAGCTTTCTTT.

This clonotype was counted at least ten times. The V call is TRBV29-1, the J call TRBJ1-2, with TRBD1 as a possible D gene (5 bases). Germline V gene lookup returns CDR1 SQVTM and CDR2 ANQGSEA. The CDR3 consists of 14 residues. V was shortened by 1 base and J by 7 bases, with 16 bases between the two germline ends. The CDR3 DNA reads as TGCAGCGTTGAAGGAGGGACCGAATTCATTGGCTACACCTTC. Encoded protein: CSVEGGTEFIGYTF.